This T cell receptor (beta chain) appears in the sequencing data of a study of T-cell reconstitution after alpha-beta-depleted transplantation in children. A TCRbeta library incorporating unique molecular identifiers was prepared. TCRdb passed the PCR reads through MiXCR, listing each CDR3 protein once. The sample has about 360,000 distinct CDR3 sequences; 10% to 15% are singletons. In its sample, this clonotype was seen a few times. The sample consisted of PBMCs, taken from the stem cell graft. The clonotype was recovered from a human donor who donated a stem cell graft to a child with Fanconi anemia.

The CDR3 nucleotides are TGTGCCATCAGTGAGACAGGGGACTACTACAATGAGCAGTTCTTC. Translated: CAISETGDYYNEQFF. This rearrangement joins TRBV10-3 to TRBJ2-1; D is tentatively TRBD1 or TRBD2 (7 bases each). CDR3 length: 15 amino acids. V lost 2 bases, J lost 3 bases, and 11 bases lay in between. Germline V gene lookup returns CDR1 ENHRY and CDR2 SYGVKD.